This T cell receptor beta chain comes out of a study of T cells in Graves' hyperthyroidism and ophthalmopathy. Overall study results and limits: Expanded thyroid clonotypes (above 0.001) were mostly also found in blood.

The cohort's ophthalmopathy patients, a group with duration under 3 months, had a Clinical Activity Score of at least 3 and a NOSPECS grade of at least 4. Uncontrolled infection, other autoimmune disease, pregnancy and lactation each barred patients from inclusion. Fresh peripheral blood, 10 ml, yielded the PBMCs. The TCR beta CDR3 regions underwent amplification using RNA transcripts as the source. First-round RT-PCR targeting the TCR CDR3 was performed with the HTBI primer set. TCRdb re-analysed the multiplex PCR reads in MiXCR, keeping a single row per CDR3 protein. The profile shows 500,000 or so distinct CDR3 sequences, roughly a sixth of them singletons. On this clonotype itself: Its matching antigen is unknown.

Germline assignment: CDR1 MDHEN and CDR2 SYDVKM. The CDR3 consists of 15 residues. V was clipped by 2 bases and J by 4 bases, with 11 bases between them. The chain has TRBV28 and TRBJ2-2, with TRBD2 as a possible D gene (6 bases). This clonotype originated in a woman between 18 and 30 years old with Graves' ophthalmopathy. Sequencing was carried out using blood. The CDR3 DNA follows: TGTGCCAGCAGTTTAGCGGGGTACTCCACCGGGGAGCTGTTTTTT. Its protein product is CASSLAGYSTGELFF.